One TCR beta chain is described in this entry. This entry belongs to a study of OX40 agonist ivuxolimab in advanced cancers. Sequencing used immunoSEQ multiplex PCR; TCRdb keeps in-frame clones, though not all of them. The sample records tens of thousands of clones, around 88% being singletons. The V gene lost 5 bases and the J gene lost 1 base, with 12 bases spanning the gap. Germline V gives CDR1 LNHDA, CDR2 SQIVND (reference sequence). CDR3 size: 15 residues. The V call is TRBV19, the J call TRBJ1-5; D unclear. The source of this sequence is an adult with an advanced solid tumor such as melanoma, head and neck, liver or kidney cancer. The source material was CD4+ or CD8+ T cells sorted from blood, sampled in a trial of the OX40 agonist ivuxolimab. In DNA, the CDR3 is TGTGCCAGTAGTGCGAGCCTGGGGAGCAATCAGCCCCAGCATTTT. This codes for CASSASLGSNQPQHF. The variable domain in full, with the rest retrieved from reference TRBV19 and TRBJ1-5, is DGGITQSPKYLFRKEGQNVTLSCEQNLNHDAMYWYRQDPGQGLRLIYYSQIVNDFQKGDIAEGYSVSREKKESFPLTVTSAQKNPTAFYLCASSASLGSNQPQHFGDGTRLSIL.